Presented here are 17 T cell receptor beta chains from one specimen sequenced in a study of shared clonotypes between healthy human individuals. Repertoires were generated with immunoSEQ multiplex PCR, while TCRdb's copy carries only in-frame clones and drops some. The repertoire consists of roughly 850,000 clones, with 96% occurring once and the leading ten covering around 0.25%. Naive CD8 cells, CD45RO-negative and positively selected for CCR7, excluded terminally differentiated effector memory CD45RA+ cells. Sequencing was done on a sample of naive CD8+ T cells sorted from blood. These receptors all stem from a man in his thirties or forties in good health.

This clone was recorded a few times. The CDR3 DNA follows: TGTGCCAGCAGCTTTGGGACTAGCGGGAAGTTTGATACGCAGTATTTT. Its protein is CASSFGTSGKFDTQYF. The V gene is TRBV5-5, the J gene TRBJ2-3, with TRBD2 identical over 13 bases. V gave up 2 bases and J gave up 6 bases; unmatched junction bases: 6. The CDR3 covers 16 residues. The germline gives CDR1 SGHKS, CDR2 YYEKEE (reference sequence). The entire variable domain, with the rest obtained from reference TRBV5-5 and TRBJ2-3, is as follows: DAGVTQSPTHLIKTRGQQVTLRCSPISGHKSVSWYQQVLGQGPQFIFQYYEKEERGRGNFPDRFSARQFPNYSSELNVNALLLGDSALYLCASSFGTSGKFDTQYFGPGTRLTVL.

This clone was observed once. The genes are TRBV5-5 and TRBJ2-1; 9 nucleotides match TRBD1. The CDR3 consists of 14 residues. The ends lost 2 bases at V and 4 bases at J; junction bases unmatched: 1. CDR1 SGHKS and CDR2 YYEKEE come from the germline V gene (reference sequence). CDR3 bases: TGTGCCAGCAGCTTACAGGGGGCTTACAATGAGCAGTTCTTC. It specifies CASSLQGAYNEQFF.

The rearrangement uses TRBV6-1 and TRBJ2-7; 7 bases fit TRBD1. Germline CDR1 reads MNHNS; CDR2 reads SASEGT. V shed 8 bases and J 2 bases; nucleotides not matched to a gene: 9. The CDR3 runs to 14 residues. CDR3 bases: TGTGCCAGCGAGAACAGGGGACCTACCTACGAGCAGTACTTC. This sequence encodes CASENRGPTYEQYF.

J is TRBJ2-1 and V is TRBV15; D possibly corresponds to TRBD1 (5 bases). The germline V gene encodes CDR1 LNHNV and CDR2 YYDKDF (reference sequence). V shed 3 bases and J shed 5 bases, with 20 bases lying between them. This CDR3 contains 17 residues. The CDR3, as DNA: TGTGCCACCAGCAGCGGTCTAGTGAGGATAGGGGACAATGAGCAGTTCTTC. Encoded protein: CATSSGLVRIGDNEQFF.

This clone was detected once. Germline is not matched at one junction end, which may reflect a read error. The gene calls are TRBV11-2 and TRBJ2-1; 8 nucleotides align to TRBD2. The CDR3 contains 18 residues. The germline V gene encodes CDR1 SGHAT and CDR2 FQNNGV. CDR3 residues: CASSPMPGLVTSYNEKFF. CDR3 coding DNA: TGTGCCAGCAGCCCAATGCCGGGACTAGTTACCTCCTACAATGAGAAGTTCTTC.

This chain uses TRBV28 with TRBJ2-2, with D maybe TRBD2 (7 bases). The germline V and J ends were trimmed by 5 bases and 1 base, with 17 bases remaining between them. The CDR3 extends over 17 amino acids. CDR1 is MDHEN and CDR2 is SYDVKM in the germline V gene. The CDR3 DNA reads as TGTGCCAGCAGTAAGGGGGGGCTAGCGGAGAACACCGGGGAGCTGTTTTTT. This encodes CASSKGGLAENTGELFF.

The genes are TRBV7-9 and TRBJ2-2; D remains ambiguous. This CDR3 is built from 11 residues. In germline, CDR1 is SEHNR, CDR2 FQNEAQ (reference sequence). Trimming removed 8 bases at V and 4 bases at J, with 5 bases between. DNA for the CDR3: TGTGCCAGCGGAGCCACCGGGGAGCTGTTTTTT. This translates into CASGATGELFF.

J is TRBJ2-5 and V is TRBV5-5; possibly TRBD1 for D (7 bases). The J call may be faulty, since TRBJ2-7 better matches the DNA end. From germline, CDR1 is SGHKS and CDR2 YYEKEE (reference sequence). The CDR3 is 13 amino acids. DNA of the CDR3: TGTGCCAGCAGACCGACAGGGAGGTACGAGCAGTACTTC. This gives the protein CASRPTGRYEQYF.

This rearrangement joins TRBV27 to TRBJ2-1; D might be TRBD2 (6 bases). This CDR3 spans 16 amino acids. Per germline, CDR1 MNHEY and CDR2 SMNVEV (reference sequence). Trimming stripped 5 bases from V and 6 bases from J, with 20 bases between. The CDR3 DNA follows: TGTGCCAGCAGTCGGCCGACTAGATTGGACGGCAATGAGCAGTTCTTC. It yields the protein CASSRPTRLDGNEQFF.

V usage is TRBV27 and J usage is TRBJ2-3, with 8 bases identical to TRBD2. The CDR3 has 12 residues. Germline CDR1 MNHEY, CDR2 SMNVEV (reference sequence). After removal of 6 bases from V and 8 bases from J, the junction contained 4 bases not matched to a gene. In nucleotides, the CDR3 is TGTGCCAGCAGAGGGACTAGTGCTACGCAGTATTTT. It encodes CASRGTSATQYF.

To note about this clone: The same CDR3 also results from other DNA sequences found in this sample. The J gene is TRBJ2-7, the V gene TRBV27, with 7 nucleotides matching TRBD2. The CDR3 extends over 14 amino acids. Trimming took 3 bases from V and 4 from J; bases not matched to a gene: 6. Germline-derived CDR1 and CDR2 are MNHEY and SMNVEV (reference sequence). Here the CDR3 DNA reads TGTGCCAGCAGTTTTGGGAGGGAGTCGTACGAGCAGTACTTC. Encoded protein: CASSFGRESYEQYF.

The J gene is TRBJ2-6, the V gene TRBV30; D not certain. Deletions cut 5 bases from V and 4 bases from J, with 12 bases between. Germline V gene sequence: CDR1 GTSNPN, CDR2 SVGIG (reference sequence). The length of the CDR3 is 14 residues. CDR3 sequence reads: CAWGLEAGANVLTF. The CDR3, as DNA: TGTGCCTGGGGCCTTGAAGCGGGGGCCAACGTCCTGACTTTC.

The DNA of the CDR3 is TGTGCCAGCAGGCCAATAGCGACAAACGAGCAGTACTTC. Protein: CASRPIATNEQYF. The chain employs TRBV11-2 and TRBJ2-7; possibly TRBD2 for D (5 bases). This CDR3 spans 13 amino acids. Trimming stripped 6 bases from V and 5 bases from J, with 14 bases between. Germline V gene sequence: CDR1 SGHAT, CDR2 FQNNGV.

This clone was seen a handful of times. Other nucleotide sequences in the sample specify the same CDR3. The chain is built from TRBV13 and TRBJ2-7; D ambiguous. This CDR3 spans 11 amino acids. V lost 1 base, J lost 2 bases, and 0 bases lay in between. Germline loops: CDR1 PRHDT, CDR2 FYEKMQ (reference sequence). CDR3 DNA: TGTGCCAGCAGCTTAGCCTACGAGCAGTACTTC. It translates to CASSLAYEQYF.

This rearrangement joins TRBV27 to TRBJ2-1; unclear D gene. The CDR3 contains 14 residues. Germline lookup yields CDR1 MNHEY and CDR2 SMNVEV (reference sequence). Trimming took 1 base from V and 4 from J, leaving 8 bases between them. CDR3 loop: CASSLFMEYNEQFF. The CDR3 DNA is TGTGCCAGCAGTTTATTTATGGAATACAATGAGCAGTTCTTC.

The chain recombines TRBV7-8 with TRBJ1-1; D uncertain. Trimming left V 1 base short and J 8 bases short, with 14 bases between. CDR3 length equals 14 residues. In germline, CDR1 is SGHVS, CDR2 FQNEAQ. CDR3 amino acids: CASSLGVSSREAFF. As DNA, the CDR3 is TGTGCCAGCAGCTTAGGGGTTTCTTCGAGGGAAGCTTTCTTT. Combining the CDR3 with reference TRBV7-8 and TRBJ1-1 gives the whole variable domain GAGVSQSPRYKVAKRGQDVALRCDPISGHVSLFWYQQALGQGPEFLTYFQNEAQLDKSGLPSDRFFAERPEGSVSTLKIQRTQQEDSAVYLCASSLGVSSREAFFGQGTRLTVV.

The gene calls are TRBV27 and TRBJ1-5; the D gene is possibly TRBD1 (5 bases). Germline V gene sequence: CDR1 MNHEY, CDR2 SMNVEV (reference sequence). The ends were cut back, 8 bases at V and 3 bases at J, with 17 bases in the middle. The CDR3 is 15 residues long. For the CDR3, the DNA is TGTGCCAGCCTATCCTTCTTCGGGGCCAATCAGCCCCAGCATTTT. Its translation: CASLSFFGANQPQHF.